This TCR beta chain was obtained from a study of CXCR3-negative and CXCR3-positive naive CD8 T cells. Study information: The dataset comprises some 150 million TRB reads in total, with about 1.5 +/- 0.3 million reads per library. Study outcomes and limitations: Each naive subset displayed comparably high diversity, whereas memory CD8+ cells displayed much lower diversity.

Germline assignment: CDR1 MNHNY and CDR2 SVGAGI (reference sequence). The CDR3 sequence is 13 residues long. The libraries of TRB cDNA were prepared using 5' RACE with UMI labels. TCRdb derives one entry per CDR3 protein from the 5' RACE reads, leaving out DNA. This repertoire includes 30,000 to 40,000 distinct CDR3 sequences. Regarding this clonotype: The antigen is undetermined.

The sequencing input was memory CD8+ T cells from blood. The J gene is TRBJ2-2, the V gene TRBV6-6; TCRdb proposes TRBD1, but this gene call is untestable without DNA. This receptor was identified in a human donor in good health. Some clones in this sample may be carry-over from other donors' samples. CDR3 amino acids: CASTQGLTGELFF.